What follows are 8 T cell receptor beta chains derived from one specimen sequenced in a study of blood T cell repertoires in COVID-19. Using immunoSEQ multiplex PCR, the repertoire was profiled, and TCRdb retains in-frame clones only, with some absent. The data contain under 300,000 clones, 80% to 90% of them singletons. The sample was peripheral blood. Every receptor here comes from a woman between 65 and 79 years old with acute or convalescent COVID-19.

This chain links TRBV6-1 with TRBJ1-2; D unclear. Trimming took off 3 bases at V and 5 bases at J, with 25 bases between the two ends. Germline-derived CDR1 and CDR2 are MNHNS and SASEGT. CDR3 length equals 18 residues. The CDR3 DNA sequence: TGTGCCAGCAGTGACCCAGCATACCGAACTATTAGAGGGTATGGCTACACCTTC. It encodes CASSDPAYRTIRGYGYTF.

V gene TRBV7-8 combines with J gene TRBJ2-7; a possible D gene is TRBD2 (6 bases). Germline assignment: CDR1 SGHVS and CDR2 FQNEAQ. V was cut by 5 bases and J by 5 bases, with 13 bases left in between. The CDR3 loop spans 13 amino acids. For the CDR3, the DNA is TGTGCCAGCAGCGGCCGGGACTTCCACGAGCAGTACTTC. Amino acids: CASSGRDFHEQYF. Full variable domain (missing parts from reference TRBV7-8 and TRBJ2-7): GAGVSQSPRYKVAKRGQDVALRCDPISGHVSLFWYQQALGQGPEFLTYFQNEAQLDKSGLPSDRFFAERPEGSVSTLKIQRTQQEDSAVYLCASSGRDFHEQYFGPGTRLTVT.

The rearrangement links TRBV18 to TRBJ2-1, with D perhaps matching TRBD1 (8 bases). The CDR3 runs 14 residues. Germline V gene data show CDR1 as KGHSH and CDR2 as LQKENI. Trimming removed 4 bases at V and 8 bases at J, with 15 bases between. The CDR3 region is CASSQQGGQDEQFF. The DNA of the CDR3 is TGTGCCAGCTCACAACAGGGGGGGCAGGATGAGCAGTTCTTC.

The chain employs TRBV11-2 and TRBJ2-2; D call uncertain. Germline V gene lookup returns CDR1 SGHAT and CDR2 FQNNGV. The CDR3 consists of 11 residues. Deletions cut 6 bases from V and 7 bases from J, with 6 bases between. CDR3 coding DNA: TGTGCCAGCAGGGCGGTCGGGGAGCTGTTTTTT. It translates to CASRAVGELFF.

The rearrangement links TRBV7-9 to TRBJ1-5, with unresolved D. The ends were cut back, 6 bases at V and 5 bases at J, with 8 bases in the middle. Germline CDR1 is SEHNR and CDR2 is FQNEAQ (reference sequence). The CDR3 sequence is 12 residues long. The CDR3 loop reads CASSREYQPQHF. For the CDR3, the DNA is TGTGCCAGCAGTCGGGAGTATCAGCCCCAGCATTTT.

The chain carries TRBV6-5 and TRBJ1-2; D is possibly TRBD1 (5 bases). The CDR3 has 14 residues. Germline values: CDR1 MNHEY, CDR2 SVGAGI. Deletions cut 7 bases from V and 4 bases from J, with 16 bases between. The CDR3 spells CASTRNQGVYGYTF. CDR3 DNA: TGTGCCAGCACCCGGAACCAGGGCGTCTATGGCTACACCTTC.

The V gene is TRBV5-4, the J gene TRBJ2-5; D may be TRBD2 (6 bases). Germline-derived CDR1 and CDR2 are SGHNT and YYREEE (reference sequence). V lost 5 bases, J lost 4 bases, and 24 bases lay in between. The CDR3 has 17 amino acids. The CDR3 sequence is CASSPSSGTPGRETQYF. CDR3 coding DNA: TGTGCCAGCAGTCCTTCCTCCGGGACTCCCGGGCGAGAGACCCAGTACTTC.

The chain joins TRBV7-9 to TRBJ1-2, with 7 bases identical to TRBD1. CDR1 and CDR2 from the germline V gene are SEHNR and FQNEAQ (reference sequence). CDR3 length: 17 residues. Trimming took 3 bases from V and 0 from J; bases not matched to a gene: 10. In nucleotides, the CDR3 is TGTGCCAGCAGCTTTAGCCAGGGGGGTCTAGCTAACTATGGCTACACCTTC. Its translation: CASSFSQGGLANYGYTF.